The source of this T cell receptor beta chain is a study of Tregs in tolerant kidney transplant recipients. Whole-study results and caveats: Donor-specific Treg expansion exceeded global Treg expansion in tolerant patients, suggesting antigen drive.

Mixed chimerism was transient after nonmyeloablative marrow transplants from related graft donors. CD4+CD25+CD127- Tregs, CD4+CD25- non-Tregs, CD4 and CD8 cells were sorted. The protocol was immunoSEQ multiplex PCR, while the TCRdb copy is restricted to in-frame clones and leaves out a portion. The repertoire table contains some 15,000 clones. Turning to this clone: Its antigen is currently unknown.

The sequencing used CD4+ T cells from blood (PBMCs), collected 12 months after the transplant. This clonotype was sampled from a human patient who received a combined kidney and bone marrow transplant. Some T cells may be graft donor cells.

CDR3 sequence: CASSLSAGTGELFF. CDR3 bases read: TGTGCCAGCAGCCTCTCCGCGGGCACCGGGGAG. The chain joins TRBV4-2 to TRBJ2-2, with TRBD2 as a possible D gene (5 bases). The read terminates 3 residues ahead of where the CDR3 ends, so the germline J gene completes it. This CDR3 spans 14 amino acids. V was cut by 4 bases and J by 4 bases, with 10 bases left in between. In germline, CDR1 is LGHNA, CDR2 YNFKEQ.